The 28 T cell receptor beta chains below come from one sample, sequenced in a study of CXCR3-negative and CXCR3-positive naive CD8 T cells. 5' RACE with UMI labels generated the TRB cDNA libraries. TCRdb re-called the 5' RACE reads and gives one entry per CDR3 protein, without DNA. Here the sample table reports some 130,000 distinct CDR3 sequences. No antigens are known for them. Study-level findings and limits: TRB CDR3s were more hydrophobic in CXCR3-positive than in CXCR3-negative naive cells.

The sequenced material came from naive CXCR3+ CD8+ T cells from blood. Subset of the sample: CD45RO-CCR7+CD27+CD95- naive CD8+ T cells expressing CXCR3 (TNR3+). All receptors come from a human donor in good health. Some clones in this sample may be carry-over from other donors' samples.

The chain combines TRBV7-7 with TRBJ2-5; TCRdb proposes TRBD2, but this gene call is untestable without DNA. The CDR3 has 15 amino acids. Per the germline V gene, CDR1 is SSHAT and CDR2 is FNYEAQ (reference sequence). This CDR3 reads CASSLERAQQETQYF.

V usage is TRBV7-8 and J usage is TRBJ2-7; as DNA is missing, the TRBD1 call by TCRdb cannot be tested. Germline V gene sequence: CDR1 SGHVS, CDR2 FQNEAQ. CDR3 length: 13 amino acids. CDR3 sequence: CARKYRGIYEQYF.

V gene TRBV27 combines with J gene TRBJ2-3. The CDR3 covers 14 residues. The V gene's germline CDR1 is MNHEY and CDR2 SMNVEV (reference sequence). The CDR3 spells CASSLGEGTDTQYF.

The V call is TRBV5-6, the J call TRBJ2-7. The CDR3 length is 13 residues. Germline V gene lookup returns CDR1 SGHDT and CDR2 YYEEEE. The CDR3: CASSLDRGYEQYF.

V gene TRBV5-4 combines with J gene TRBJ2-7. The CDR3 is made up of 13 amino acids. Germline-derived CDR1 and CDR2 are SGHNT and YYREEE (reference sequence). CDR3 amino acids: CASSLALGSEQYF.

V gene TRBV6-4 combines with J gene TRBJ2-2; the TRBD2 assignment by TCRdb is unverifiable without DNA. The CDR3 runs 16 residues. Germline V lookup: CDR1 MRHNA, CDR2 SNTAGT. CDR3 sequence reads: CASSDSLEGNTGELFF.

V usage is TRBV7-9 and J usage is TRBJ2-1. Germline V CDR1 and CDR2: SEHNR, FQNEAQ (reference sequence). The CDR3 totals 15 residues. CDR3 residues: CASSAQTPTYNEQFF.

The chain recombines TRBV29-1 with TRBJ2-1; TCRdb's D call of TRBD2 is untestable without DNA. CDR1 is SQVTM, CDR2 ANQGSEA, per germline. CDR3 length: 12 residues. CDR3 sequence reads: CSVRWDGGEQFF.

The chain links TRBV7-9 to TRBJ2-5. Germline loops: CDR1 SEHNR, CDR2 FQNEAQ (reference sequence). The length of the CDR3 is 14 residues. The CDR3 here is CASSLAGFQETQYF.

The chain joins TRBV29-1 to TRBJ2-5; TCRdb reports TRBD2, a call that lacks DNA to check it against. Per germline, CDR1 SQVTM and CDR2 ANQGSEA. This CDR3 contains 14 residues. CDR3 sequence reads: CSVEGVVLQETQYF.

The J gene is TRBJ1-4, the V gene TRBV27. Germline CDR1 and CDR2: MNHEY and SMNVEV (reference sequence). CDR3 length: 14 residues. This CDR3 is CASSFNTLNEKLFF.

V gene TRBV12-3 or TRBV12-4 combines with J gene TRBJ2-1; TCRdb calls TRBD2, which cannot be checked without DNA. CDR3 length: 15 amino acids. The CDR3: CASSTSGRSYNEQFF.

The V gene is TRBV15, the J gene TRBJ2-2; TCRdb indicates TRBD2, and absent DNA this call remains unverified. Germline CDR1 and CDR2: LNHNV and YYDKDF (reference sequence). The CDR3 spans 15 residues. The CDR3 spells CATSRDGPEAGELFF.

V gene TRBV11-2 combines with J gene TRBJ1-2; TCRdb returns TRBD1, unconfirmable since there is no DNA. The CDR3 runs 12 residues. CDR1 is SGHAT, CDR2 FQNNGV, per germline. CDR3 sequence: CASSPGDWGYTF.

This sequence joins TRBV29-1 and TRBJ2-5; TCRdb proposes TRBD1, but this gene call is untestable without DNA. The length of the CDR3 is 14 residues. Germline V gives CDR1 SQVTM, CDR2 ANQGSEA. CDR3 amino acids: CSVPGTVDQGTQYF.

The chain carries TRBV29-1 and TRBJ1-2; the TCRdb call, TRBD1, lacks DNA for checking. This CDR3 is built from 12 residues. Germline lookup yields CDR1 SQVTM and CDR2 ANQGSEA. CDR3 region: CSVETGDYGYTF.

The V call is TRBV4-3, the J call TRBJ2-7; TCRdb designates TRBD1, a call that cannot be tested without DNA. The CDR3 contains 14 residues. The germline CDR1 and CDR2 sequences are LGHNA and YSLEER. This CDR3 reads CASSPGTGNLGQYF.

The gene calls are TRBV10-2 and TRBJ1-2; TCRdb outputs TRBD1, but without DNA this stays unchecked. Germline loops: CDR1 WSHSY, CDR2 SAAADI. CDR3 length: 13 residues. CDR3 amino acids: CASSITGEDGYTF.

The chain couples TRBV6-1 to TRBJ1-1. Germline values: CDR1 MNHNS, CDR2 SASEGT. The CDR3 totals 15 residues. CDR3 protein: CASSEEMGPNTEAFF.

V gene TRBV7-6 combines with J gene TRBJ2-5. Germline loops: CDR1 SGHVS, CDR2 FNYEAQ. There are 14 residues in the CDR3. The CDR3 sequence: CASSLASSQETQYF.

The chain recombines TRBV9 with TRBJ2-1; absent DNA, TCRdb's TRBD1 call cannot be checked. CDR3 length equals 13 residues. Germline CDR1 is SGDLS and CDR2 is YYNGEE. The CDR3 here is CASSGGEYNEQFF.

The J gene is TRBJ2-1, the V gene TRBV6-7; TCRdb selects TRBD2, and the lack of DNA leaves this call unchecked. TRBV6-7 qualifies as an ORF whose function is uncertain. This CDR3 is built from 17 residues. The CDR3 reads CASSYAASGTSYNEQFF.

The J gene is TRBJ2-7, the V gene TRBV10-1. CDR1 is WNHNN, CDR2 SYGVQD, per germline (reference sequence). The CDR3 consists of 14 residues. CDR3 in amino acids: CASSYSGESYERYF.

The rearrangement uses TRBV29-1 and TRBJ2-7; TCRdb's D gene call, TRBD1, goes unchecked for lack of DNA. Germline assignment: CDR1 SQVTM and CDR2 ANQGSEA. The CDR3 is 13 amino acids. The CDR3 reads CSATTGGKSEQYF.

This sequence joins TRBV20-1 and TRBJ2-1. Germline lookup yields CDR1 DFQATT and CDR2 SNEGSKA (reference sequence). CDR3 size: 14 residues. The chain's CDR3 is CSARWIGFYNEQFF.

J is TRBJ2-2 and V is TRBV7-9. Germline CDR1 SEHNR, CDR2 FQNEAQ (reference sequence). This CDR3 spans 12 amino acids. CDR3 sequence reads: CASSSATGELFF.

This chain connects TRBV11-3 to TRBJ2-1; there is no DNA to check the TCRdb D call of TRBD1. This CDR3 region has 11 residues. Germline V gene lookup returns CDR1 SGHNT and CDR2 YENEEA. CDR3 amino acids: CASSAQGEQFF.

This chain joins TRBV2 and TRBJ2-7; TCRdb reports TRBD1, a call that lacks DNA to check it against. Germline V gene data show CDR1 as SNHLY and CDR2 as FYNNEI. The length of the CDR3 is 14 residues. The chain's CDR3 is CASSSGEASYEQYF.